The 23 T cell receptor beta chains reported below all come from one sample, sequenced in a study of T cell repertoires in cytomegalovirus infection (dated by TCRdb to 2018 to 2020). Interpreted using the paper, the treatment or condition label stands for: in vitro stimulation with specific CMV peptide epitopes to enrich CMV-specific T cells. These receptors lack a known antigen. The instrument was an Illumina HiSeq 1500. Using fastp at Q25 and MiXCR, TCRdb reprocessed the public reads and kept productive beta chains. Every distinct CDR3 protein forms one entry, paired with its most common genes and DNA. In all, the sample holds approximately 590,000 distinct CDR3 sequences, and around 40% of those were seen once. Together, the top ten hold 48% of the sample. The sequences come from cultured PBMCs, collected from culture after CMV antigen stimulation. All receptors derive from a human donor in good health (CMV status not recorded). Some clones in this sample may be carry-over from other donors' samples.

The gene calls are TRBV2 and TRBJ2-5; D is unresolved. The CDR3 contains 13 residues. From germline, CDR1 is SNHLY and CDR2 FYNNEI. The germline V and J ends were trimmed by 7 bases and 0 bases, with 9 bases remaining between them. In DNA, the CDR3 is TGTGCCAGCAACTCAGAGTACCAAGAGACCCAGTACTTC. Its translation is CASNSEYQETQYF.

The V call is TRBV27, the J call TRBJ1-2; the D gene is possibly TRBD1 (5 bases). This CDR3 contains 14 residues. The germline gives CDR1 MNHEY, CDR2 SMNVEV (reference sequence). Trimming took off 6 bases at V and 8 bases at J, with 19 bases between the two ends. CDR3 amino acids: CASSRGGTPSGYTF. The CDR3 nucleotides read TGTGCCAGCAGCCGCGGAGGGACCCCTTCCGGCTACACCTTC.

The rearrangement uses TRBV12-3 or TRBV12-4 and TRBJ2-3; no reliable D call. V lost 5 bases, J lost 6 bases, and 12 bases lay in between. The CDR3 has 13 residues. The CDR3 loop is CASSISTWDTQYF. The CDR3 bases are TGTGCCAGCAGTATCTCGACGTGGGATACGCAGTATTTT.

The chain carries TRBV20-1 and TRBJ2-2; 9 positions match TRBD2. The CDR3 totals 14 residues. The germline V gene has CDR1 DFQATT and CDR2 SNEGSKA (reference sequence). The trim removed 6 bases at V and 4 bases at J, leaving 6 bases unmatched. DNA for the CDR3: TGCAGTGCCCCTAGCGGGGTTGGCACCGGGGAGCTGTTTTTT. Encoded protein: CSAPSGVGTGELFF.

J is TRBJ2-1 and V is TRBV18; D is ambiguous. The length of the CDR3 is 12 residues. Germline assignment: CDR1 KGHSH and CDR2 LQKENI. Trimming pared 5 bases from V and 5 bases from J, leaving 7 bases between. The CDR3 DNA sequence: TGTGCCAGCTCAACAGCAAACAATGAGCAGTTCTTC. This sequence encodes CASSTANNEQFF.

The chain has TRBV4-2 and TRBJ2-3; 7 nucleotides align to TRBD2. Losses at the gene ends were 4 bases for V and 0 bases for J; bases not matched to a gene: 7. This CDR3 is 16 amino acids long. Germline CDR1 LGHNA, CDR2 YNFKEQ. CDR3 protein: CASSPSFGGSTDTQYF. DNA of the CDR3: TGTGCCAGCAGCCCCTCTTTCGGGGGGAGCACAGATACGCAGTATTTT.

This chain joins TRBV14 and TRBJ2-2, with TRBD2 matching 9 bases. The CDR3 loop spans 16 amino acids. V trimming: 1 base; J trimming: 3 bases; junction bases outside the gene matches: 3. The germline V gene encodes CDR1 SGHDN and CDR2 FVKESK. This CDR3 is CASSQGLAGYTGELFF. CDR3 DNA: TGTGCCAGCAGCCAAGGGCTAGCGGGATACACCGGGGAGCTGTTTTTT.

The chain combines TRBV7-2 with TRBJ1-4; D is perhaps TRBD1 (6 bases). The V end was cut by 0 bases, the J end by 7 bases, with 12 bases between. CDR1 is SGHTA and CDR2 is FQGNSA in the germline V gene. This CDR3 has 15 amino acids. The CDR3 nucleotides are TGTGCCAGCAGCTTAGCGCCCAGGGGCGGTGAAAAACTGTTTTTT. This translates into CASSLAPRGGEKLFF.

This clonotype was counted a few times. This chain joins TRBV18 and TRBJ1-4; maybe TRBD1 (6 bases). Germline CDR1 reads KGHSH; CDR2 reads LQKENI. Trimming shortened V by 4 bases and J by 3 bases, and 12 bases separated the two germline ends. CDR3 size: 15 residues. The CDR3 DNA sequence: TGTGCCAGCTCACTGGGGGGCGCGGCTAATGAAAAACTGTTTTTT. Amino acid sequence: CASSLGGAANEKLFF.

The rearrangement links TRBV4-1 to TRBJ2-1; a possible D gene is TRBD2 (6 bases). V lost 7 bases, J lost 8 bases, and 27 bases lay in between. The CDR3 spans 17 residues. CDR1 is MGHRA, CDR2 YSYEKL, per germline. CDR3 in DNA: TGCGCCAGCACGGTGCGCCCCTGGGGAGGAGGCGGGGATGAGCAGTTCTTC. Translation: CASTVRPWGGGGDEQFF.

The chain is built from TRBV27 and TRBJ1-5; D is uncertain. The germline V gene has CDR1 MNHEY and CDR2 SMNVEV (reference sequence). V lost 1 base and J lost 2, with 9 bases in between. The CDR3 covers 15 residues. The CDR3 nucleotides read TGTGCCAGCAGTTTATATGGGCTTGGCAATCAGCCCCAGCATTTT. Protein product: CASSLYGLGNQPQHF.

V usage is TRBV6-8 and J usage is TRBJ2-5; the match to TRBD2 covers 12 bases. After removal of 8 bases from V and 4 bases from J, the junction contained 5 bases not matched to a gene. The CDR3 is 14 residues long. Germline CDR1 reads MNHGY; CDR2 reads SAAAGT. The CDR3: CASSPLAGGETQYF. The CDR3 DNA reads TGTGCCAGCTCCCCACTAGCGGGGGGAGAGACCCAGTACTTC.

This clonotype turned up a few times. The chain is built from TRBV7-8 and TRBJ2-5, with 8 nucleotides matching TRBD1. J gave up 0 bases and V 5 bases, and 8 bases lay outside the gene matches. The CDR3 extends over 16 amino acids. In germline, CDR1 is SGHVS, CDR2 FQNEAQ. CDR3 nucleotides: TGTGCCAGCAGCGAACGGGACAGGTGGTACCAAGAGACCCAGTACTTC. Translated, it gives CASSERDRWYQETQYF.

This clonotype came up a few times. This chain joins TRBV7-6 and TRBJ2-3; TRBD2 might be the D (5 bases). The V end lost 5 bases, the J end lost 4 bases, and 13 bases lay between the germline ends. The CDR3 covers 14 residues. Germline V lookup: CDR1 SGHVS, CDR2 FNYEAQ. CDR3 residues: CASSLAEAPDTQYF. The CDR3 DNA follows: TGTGCCAGCAGCCTCGCGGAGGCCCCAGATACGCAGTATTTT.

V and J are TRBV6-6 and TRBJ1-4; possibly TRBD1 for D (5 bases). The CDR3 totals 15 residues. V was cut by 1 base and J by 7 bases, with 13 bases left in between. Germline CDR1 and CDR2: MNHNY and SVGAGI (reference sequence). CDR3 nucleotides: TGTGCCAGCAGTTACTTTTCCAGGGATGGTGAAAAACTGTTTTTT. It is translated as CASSYFSRDGEKLFF.

The rearrangement links TRBV19 to TRBJ2-3; D is unclear. There are 12 residues in the CDR3. Looked up from germline, CDR1 is LNHDA and CDR2 is SQIVND (reference sequence). The germline V and J ends were trimmed by 3 bases and 6 bases, with 7 bases remaining between them. CDR3 coding DNA: TGTGCCAGTAGTATCCCTGGGGATACGCAGTATTTT. Residues: CASSIPGDTQYF.

This rearrangement joins TRBV28 to TRBJ2-7, with no clear D. This CDR3 comprises 12 residues. The germline gives CDR1 MDHEN, CDR2 SYDVKM. Trimming pared 3 bases from V and 4 bases from J, leaving 7 bases between. The CDR3 nucleotides are TGTGCCAGCAGTTTCCGTTGGTACGAGCAGTACTTC. Encoded protein: CASSFRWYEQYF.

The sample holds a few counts of this clonotype. V gene TRBV20-1 combines with J gene TRBJ1-5; D gene unclear. CDR3 length: 14 amino acids. Looked up from germline, CDR1 is DFQATT and CDR2 is SNEGSKA (reference sequence). Trimming pared 0 bases from V and 5 bases from J, leaving 11 bases between. CDR3 sequence (DNA): TGCAGTGCTAGAGATAGTAACACCTATCAGCCCCAGCATTTT. Residues: CSARDSNTYQPQHF.

The chain uses TRBV7-2 and TRBJ2-7; D not resolved. V was pared by 1 base and J by 2 bases, with 9 bases between. The CDR3 loop spans 14 amino acids. The V gene's germline CDR1 is SGHTA and CDR2 FQGNSA. The CDR3 protein is CASSLVGLTYEQYF. For the CDR3, the DNA is TGTGCCAGCAGCTTAGTAGGCCTCACCTACGAGCAGTACTTC.

V is TRBV6-2 or TRBV6-3 and J is TRBJ2-7; D unresolved. The CDR3 length is 14 residues. The V and J ends lost 2 bases and 2 bases respectively, with 10 bases between them. CDR1 is MNHEY and CDR2 is SVGEGT in the germline V gene. The CDR3: CASSYLGAPYEQYF. Here the CDR3 DNA reads TGTGCCAGCAGTTACCTGGGCGCACCCTACGAGCAGTACTTC.

This clonotype was detected only once. This chain connects TRBV19 to TRBJ1-5; D might be TRBD1 (6 bases). V lost 2 bases to trimming and J lost 1 base, with 12 bases between them. Germline CDR1 reads LNHDA; CDR2 reads SQIVND (reference sequence). This CDR3 is built from 16 residues. CDR3 protein: CASSITHGQSNQPQHF. CDR3 sequence (DNA): TGTGCCAGTAGTATAACCCACGGACAGAGCAATCAGCCCCAGCATTTT.

This clonotype was counted a few times. V gene TRBV7-8 combines with J gene TRBJ2-3; D is ambiguous. Trimming took off 1 base at V and 6 bases at J, with 11 bases between the two ends. Germline V gene lookup returns CDR1 SGHVS and CDR2 FQNEAQ. CDR3 size: 14 residues. The CDR3 is CASSLDPRFDTQYF. The CDR3 DNA is TGTGCCAGCAGCTTAGACCCTAGGTTTGATACGCAGTATTTT.

V gene TRBV2 combines with J gene TRBJ2-3, with 8 bases matching TRBD1. The CDR3 spans 14 residues. CDR1 and CDR2 from the germline V gene are SNHLY and FYNNEI. The V segment lost 8 bases and the J segment 2 bases; nucleotides outside the gene matches: 6. This CDR3 is CASSRTGNTDTQYF. CDR3 sequence (DNA): TGTGCCAGCTCGAGGACAGGGAACACAGATACGCAGTATTTT.